What follows are 29 T cell receptor beta chains derived from one specimen sequenced in a study of control samples from healthy donors and cancer patients. Produced via immunoSEQ multiplex PCR; TCRdb's table is partial and in-frame only. The sample includes fewer than 200,000 clones, around 94% of them seen just once. The sample comprised blood. These receptors all stem from a man aged 25-45 years in good health.

V gene TRBV5-5 combines with J gene TRBJ2-7; D possibly corresponds to TRBD2 (6 bases). This CDR3 contains 17 residues. Trimming shortened V by 2 bases and J by 4 bases, and 22 bases separated the two germline ends. Germline lookup yields CDR1 SGHKS and CDR2 YYEKEE (reference sequence). CDR3 region: CASSFAPYGTPLYEQYF. DNA for the CDR3: TGTGCCAGCAGCTTTGCCCCTTACGGGACTCCTCTATACGAGCAGTACTTC. The full variable domain, with the rest looked up from reference TRBV5-5 and TRBJ2-7, is DAGVTQSPTHLIKTRGQQVTLRCSPISGHKSVSWYQQVLGQGPQFIFQYYEKEERGRGNFPDRFSARQFPNYSSELNVNALLLGDSALYLCASSFAPYGTPLYEQYFGPGTRLTVT.

The V call is TRBV3-1 (or the pseudogene TRBV3-2), the J call TRBJ2-7, with D hard to call. Germline CDR1 LGHDT, CDR2 YNNKEL (reference sequence). V lost 0 bases to trimming and J lost 5 bases, with 11 bases between them. This CDR3 has 14 amino acids. CDR3 sequence: CASSQDVSNHEQYF. The CDR3 nucleotides read TGTGCCAGCAGCCAAGACGTTAGTAACCACGAGCAGTACTTC.

The chain joins TRBV9 to TRBJ2-5, with 9 bases fitting TRBD1. With 1 base clipped from V and 5 bases from J, the junction kept 6 bases outside the gene matches. Germline CDR1 and CDR2: SGDLS and YYNGEE. The CDR3 loop spans 15 amino acids. The CDR3 bases are TGTGCCAGCAGCGTAAGGGACAGGGAAAGGGAGACCCAGTACTTC. Amino acid sequence: CASSVRDRERETQYF.

V is TRBV2 and J is TRBJ1-2, with D perhaps matching TRBD1 (6 bases). This CDR3 has 17 residues. Germline V gives CDR1 SNHLY, CDR2 FYNNEI. V gave up 2 bases and J gave up 0 bases, with 16 bases separating them. The chain's CDR3 is CASSELRGQGANYGYTF. For the CDR3, the DNA is TGTGCCAGCAGTGAATTGCGGGGGCAGGGAGCTAACTATGGCTACACCTTC.

This rearrangement joins TRBV5-4 to TRBJ2-7; 9 bases match TRBD1. Trimming took 4 bases from V and 3 from J; bases not matched to a gene: 5. This CDR3 region has 14 residues. Looked up from germline, CDR1 is SGHNT and CDR2 is YYREEE (reference sequence). The CDR3 spells CASSATGGNYEQYF. The CDR3 region has the DNA TGTGCCAGCAGCGCGACAGGGGGTAACTACGAGCAGTACTTC.

This clone appeared a few times. The CDR3 DNA reads as TGTGCCAGCAGCTTAAGGGACATCCCGAGGACTGGAAACACCATATATTTT. The encoded protein is CASSLRDIPRTGNTIYF. The rearrangement links TRBV5-8 to TRBJ1-3, with D possibly being TRBD1 (6 bases). Germline V gene sequence: CDR1 SGHTS, CDR2 YDEGEE. V lost 2 bases, J lost 2 bases, and 17 bases lay in between. The CDR3 spans 17 residues.

This clone was observed a few times. V usage is TRBV7-9 and J usage is TRBJ2-7; the D is unclear. The CDR3 covers 16 residues. CDR1 and CDR2 from the germline V gene are SEHNR and FQNEAQ (reference sequence). The germline V and J ends were trimmed by 5 bases and 2 bases, with 19 bases remaining between them. In DNA, the CDR3 is TGTGCCAGCAGCCGCCACCCCTTCGACGGAACCTACGAGCAGTACTTC. This sequence encodes CASSRHPFDGTYEQYF.

This chain links TRBV6-6 with TRBJ2-1; D is ambiguous. Trimming took off 2 bases at V and 7 bases at J, with 12 bases between the two ends. Per the germline V gene, CDR1 is MNHNY and CDR2 is SVGAGI (reference sequence). The CDR3 consists of 14 residues. The CDR3 here is CASSYPGLGNEQFF. The CDR3 nucleotides read TGTGCCAGCAGTTACCCCGGCCTGGGGAATGAGCAGTTCTTC.

The chain couples TRBV6-1 to TRBJ1-1; 10 bases map to TRBD1. Losses at the gene ends were 3 bases for V and 5 bases for J; bases not matched to a gene: 3. The CDR3 contains 14 residues. Germline lookup yields CDR1 MNHNS and CDR2 SASEGT. The CDR3 loop is CASSDQGQGTEAFF. The CDR3 region has the DNA TGTGCCAGCAGTGATCAGGGACAGGGGACTGAAGCTTTCTTT.

This clone was seen a single time. The chain uses TRBV4-3 and TRBJ1-2; 7 positions match TRBD1. The junction had 7 bases not matched to a gene; V was cut back by 2 bases and J by 7 bases. CDR3 length: 14 amino acids. Per the germline V gene, CDR1 is LGHNA and CDR2 is YSLEER. The CDR3 spells CASSQTQGVGGYTF. In DNA form, the CDR3 reads TGCGCCAGCAGCCAAACCCAGGGGGTCGGTGGCTACACCTTC.

The chain uses TRBV29-1 and TRBJ2-7; D is possibly TRBD2 (6 bases). Germline V gene data show CDR1 as SQVTM and CDR2 as ANQGSEA. Trimming left V 3 bases short and J 3 bases short, with 12 bases between. The length of the CDR3 is 13 residues. Here the CDR3 DNA reads TGCAGCGTTGATCGGGGGACTGGCTACGAGCAGTACTTC. Its protein product is CSVDRGTGYEQYF.

This clone was counted a single time. The rearrangement links TRBV19 to TRBJ1-5; 7 bases are a match to TRBD1. CDR3 length: 15 amino acids. Trimming at V came to 7 bases and at J to 5 bases, leaving 11 bases not matched to a gene. Germline-derived CDR1 and CDR2 are LNHDA and SQIVND (reference sequence). CDR3 bases: TGTGCCAGTACCACGACCAAAGGGGGCTATCAGCCCCAGCATTTT. This sequence encodes CASTTTKGGYQPQHF.

The rearrangement uses TRBV6-2 or TRBV6-3 and TRBJ1-2; D perhaps matches TRBD1 (5 bases). V dropped 0 bases and J dropped 4 bases, with 12 bases sitting between them. The V gene's germline CDR1 is MNHEY and CDR2 SVGEGT. This CDR3 region has 15 residues. This chain's CDR3 is CASSYSRGVGYGYTF. The CDR3 coding sequence is TGTGCCAGCAGTTACTCGAGGGGAGTCGGCTATGGCTACACCTTC.

The J gene is TRBJ2-3, the V gene TRBV7-2, with a weak D call TRBD2 (7 bases). Trimming cost V 4 bases and J 3 bases, with 14 bases left between them. The germline gives CDR1 SGHTA, CDR2 FQGNSA. This CDR3 has 15 residues. Here the CDR3 reads CASSSRGGRTDTQYF. CDR3 nucleotide sequence: TGTGCCAGCAGCTCAAGGGGGGGTCGGACAGATACGCAGTATTTT.

Written as DNA, the CDR3 is TGTGCCAGCAGCTTGGAGTCGCCGGGCTACACCTTC. This codes for CASSLESPGYTF. The chain combines TRBV5-5 with TRBJ1-2; D not resolved. This CDR3 has 12 amino acids. Germline V lookup: CDR1 SGHKS, CDR2 YYEKEE (reference sequence). Trimming removed 0 bases from V and 8 bases from J, with 8 bases in between.

V usage is TRBV24-1 and J usage is TRBJ2-7; 7 bases fit TRBD1. This CDR3 has 11 residues. Germline CDR1 KGHDR, CDR2 SFDVKD. Germline trimming cut 10 bases from V and 2 bases from J; bases unmatched to any gene: 1. CDR3 region: CATGTAYEQYF. In nucleotides, the CDR3 is TGTGCCACGGGGACAGCCTACGAGCAGTACTTC.

This chain uses TRBV27 with TRBJ2-1; no definite D call. Trimming stripped 8 bases from V and 0 bases from J, with 11 bases between. From germline, CDR1 is MNHEY and CDR2 SMNVEV (reference sequence). The CDR3 runs to 14 residues. The CDR3 coding sequence is TGTGCCAGCTCGGACGGGTACTCCTACAATGAGCAGTTCTTC. This sequence encodes CASSDGYSYNEQFF.

This clone was observed once. The V and J genes are TRBV11-3 and TRBJ1-1; D is uncertain. CDR3 length: 12 amino acids. Trimming left V 5 bases short and J 4 bases short, with 8 bases between. Germline loops: CDR1 SGHNT, CDR2 YENEEA. The CDR3, as DNA: TGTGCCAGCAGCCCGGATGGCACTGAAGCTTTCTTT. It yields the protein CASSPDGTEAFF.

The chain carries TRBV7-2 and TRBJ2-7, with D unresolved. The CDR3 has 9 amino acids. CDR1 and CDR2 (germline): SGHTA, FQGNSA. V gave up 5 bases and J gave up 13 bases, with 9 bases separating them. The CDR3 protein is CASSLGRYF. The CDR3 nucleotides read TGTGCCAGCAGCCTAGGTCGATACTTC.

This rearrangement joins TRBV6-6 to TRBJ1-5; a weak D match, TRBD1 (6 bases). The CDR3 is made up of 13 amino acids. Per germline, CDR1 MNHNY and CDR2 SVGAGI (reference sequence). V gave up 5 bases and J gave up 4 bases, with 9 bases separating them. In DNA, the CDR3 is TGTGCCAGCAGTCGACAGGATAATCAGCCCCAGCATTTT. As protein: CASSRQDNQPQHF.

The chain is built from TRBV10-3 and TRBJ1-2; D ambiguous. V was cut by 0 bases and J by 4 bases, with 12 bases left in between. Germline lookup yields CDR1 ENHRY and CDR2 SYGVKD. The CDR3 has 15 amino acids. CDR3 DNA: TGTGCCATCAGTGAGTCGGGCCAGGCGCCCTATGGCTACACCTTC. It specifies CAISESGQAPYGYTF.

Only a few counts were recorded for this clone. The rearrangement links TRBV12-5 to TRBJ2-5, with unresolved D. Trimming took off 0 bases at V and 6 bases at J, with 5 bases between the two ends. This CDR3 spans 12 amino acids. The germline V gene has CDR1 LGHNT and CDR2 FRNRAP. CDR3 residues: CASGLVGKTQYF. CDR3 sequence (DNA): TGTGCTAGTGGTTTGGTTGGAAAGACCCAGTACTTC.

The chain combines TRBV5-6 with TRBJ1-2, with D hard to call. The germline V gene encodes CDR1 SGHDT and CDR2 YYEEEE. V was clipped by 0 bases and J by 2 bases, with 8 bases between them. The CDR3 extends over 14 amino acids. The CDR3 nucleotides are TGTGCCAGCAGCTTGGGCTCCTTGAACTATGGCTACACCTTC. Protein: CASSLGSLNYGYTF.

The chain carries TRBV5-1 and TRBJ2-1; 7 bases are a match to TRBD2. The V gene's germline CDR1 is SGHRS and CDR2 YFSETQ. The CDR3 length is 13 residues. Trimming took 5 bases from V and 5 from J; bases not matched to a gene: 4. CDR3: CASSGGSDNEQFF. CDR3 nucleotides: TGCGCCAGCAGTGGCGGGAGCGACAATGAGCAGTTCTTC. The full variable domain, completed using reference TRBV5-1 and TRBJ2-1, is KAGVTQTPRYLIKTRGQQVTLSCSPISGHRSVSWYQQTPGQGLQFLFEYFSETQRNKGNFPGRFSGRQFSNSRSEMNVSTLELGDSALYLCASSGGSDNEQFFGPGTRLTVL.

This chain joins TRBV29-1 and TRBJ2-3; the match to TRBD2 covers 7 bases. Germline loops: CDR1 SQVTM, CDR2 ANQGSEA. The CDR3 loop spans 14 amino acids. Unmatched junction bases numbered 3, after V lost 3 bases and J lost 0 bases. CDR3 in DNA: TGCAGCGTTGAGTCTAGCGGAAGCACAGATACGCAGTATTTT. Protein: CSVESSGSTDTQYF.

This clone was seen only once. The chain recombines TRBV6-1 with TRBJ1-1, with D maybe TRBD1 (6 bases). This CDR3 has 16 residues. The germline V and J ends were trimmed by 2 bases and 3 bases, with 16 bases remaining between them. The germline V gene has CDR1 MNHNS and CDR2 SASEGT. The CDR3 sequence is CASSEYHGTPYTEAFF. The CDR3 DNA sequence: TGTGCCAGCAGTGAATATCACGGGACACCTTACACTGAAGCTTTCTTT.

This clone was detected a few times. This chain links TRBV5-5 with TRBJ1-6, with a tentative D call TRBD1 (6 bases). Germline V gives CDR1 SGHKS, CDR2 YYEKEE (reference sequence). V lost 4 bases to trimming and J lost 1 base, with 9 bases between them. The CDR3 sequence is 15 residues long. The CDR3 DNA reads as TGTGCCAGCAGCCCCAGGGGATCCTATAATTCACCCCTCCACTTT. Protein sequence: CASSPRGSYNSPLHF.

V gene TRBV3-1 (or the pseudogene TRBV3-2) combines with J gene TRBJ2-1; 11 bases are a match to TRBD2. CDR1 and CDR2 (germline): LGHDT, YNNKEL (reference sequence). This CDR3 comprises 16 residues. Germline trimming cut 2 bases from V and 10 bases from J; bases unmatched to any gene: 10. CDR3 in amino acids: CASSQLPTSGIGEQFF. DNA for the CDR3: TGTGCCAGCAGCCAACTACCGACTAGCGGGATAGGCGAGCAGTTCTTC.

The chain uses TRBV5-1 and TRBJ1-1; D is possibly TRBD1 (5 bases). Germline CDR1 SGHRS, CDR2 YFSETQ. This CDR3 comprises 13 residues. Trimming cost V 4 bases and J 1 base, with 8 bases left between them. CDR3 sequence reads: CASSEGPNTEAFF. The DNA for the CDR3 is TGCGCCAGCAGCGAGGGACCGAACACTGAAGCTTTCTTT. The full variable domain, in which reference TRBV5-1 and TRBJ1-1 provide the parts outside the CDR3, is KAGVTQTPRYLIKTRGQQVTLSCSPISGHRSVSWYQQTPGQGLQFLFEYFSETQRNKGNFPGRFSGRQFSNSRSEMNVSTLELGDSALYLCASSEGPNTEAFFGQGTRLTVV.